A single sample gave rise to the 24 T cell receptor beta chains below, sequenced in a study of beta chain features in type 1 diabetes. Isolated RNA was reverse transcribed in full, so expressed TCRB transcripts were sequenced. This table comes from immunoSEQ multiplex PCR, and its TCRdb copy is limited to in-frame clones, with some not included. In the table there are 150,000 to 200,000 clones, approximately 8.7% of which are singletons. Their cognate antigens are unknown. Points from the study as a whole: TCRB CDR3s were moderately but significantly shorter in Type 1 diabetes patients in all four CD4+ subsets.

Material: central memory CD4+ T cells from blood. All receptors derive from a woman in her twenties or thirties with type 1 diabetes.

This clone was observed a handful of times. The rearrangement links TRBV28 to TRBJ1-5; D might be TRBD1 (6 bases). Germline assignment: CDR1 MDHEN and CDR2 SYDVKM. CDR3 length: 15 amino acids. V was cut by 7 bases and J by 7 bases, with 20 bases left in between. For the CDR3, the DNA is TGTGCCAGCACCACGGTTAGGCAGGGGCGGCAGCCCCAGCATTTT. Its translation is CASTTVRQGRQPQHF.

In this sample, this clone turned up a few times. The chain combines TRBV6-6 with TRBJ2-7, with TRBD1 matching over 10 bases. Germline loops: CDR1 MNHNY, CDR2 SVGAGI (reference sequence). The CDR3 consists of 14 residues. Trimming removed 6 bases from V and 5 bases from J; junction bases left unmatched: 7. The CDR3 protein is CASRLTGTGDEQYF. In DNA, the CDR3 is TGTGCCAGCAGATTGACCGGGACAGGGGACGAGCAGTACTTC.

The CDR3 is CASSGQGYEQYF. In DNA, the CDR3 is TGCGCCAGCAGTGGTCAGGGCTACGAGCAGTACTTC. The chain uses TRBV10-2 and TRBJ2-7; weak D call: TRBD1 (5 bases). The CDR3 extends over 12 amino acids. CDR1 WSHSY and CDR2 SAAADI come from the germline V gene. Deletions cut 4 bases from V and 3 bases from J, with 7 bases between.

This clone was counted between two and nine times. The chain is built from TRBV11-2 and TRBJ1-2, with TRBD1 as a possible D gene (6 bases). The CDR3 sequence is 15 residues long. Germline values: CDR1 SGHAT, CDR2 FQNNGV. Trimming removed 4 bases at V and 2 bases at J, with 14 bases between. CDR3 nucleotides: TGTGCCAGCAGCTCCCGGACAGTAACCAACTATGGCTACACCTTC. Amino acids: CASSSRTVTNYGYTF.

The CDR3 sequence is CASSQLRGNEQFF. The CDR3 DNA reads TGTGCCAGCAGCCAACTTCGGGGGAATGAGCAGTTCTTC. The V and J genes are TRBV14 and TRBJ2-1; possible D gene TRBD2, 6 bases. Germline CDR1 is SGHDN and CDR2 is FVKESK. This CDR3 spans 13 amino acids. V lost 2 bases, J lost 7 bases, and 9 bases lay in between. Based on the CDR3 plus reference TRBV14 and TRBJ2-1, the full variable domain is EAGVTQFPSHSVIEKGQTVTLRCDPISGHDNLYWYRRVMGKEIKFLLHFVKESKQDESGMPNNRFLAERTGGTYSTLKVQPAELEDSGVYFCASSQLRGNEQFFGPGTRLTVL.

V and J are TRBV25-1 and TRBJ2-2; D is uncertain. This CDR3 region has 14 residues. Trimming removed 0 bases at V and 6 bases at J, with 8 bases between. Germline CDR1 reads MGHDK; CDR2 reads SYGVNS. The CDR3 DNA sequence: TGTGCCAGCAGTGAATACCTCGGAGCCGGGGAGCTGTTTTTT. Translating gives CASSEYLGAGELFF.

This clone has just a few counts. The rearrangement links TRBV18 to TRBJ2-1; 7 positions match TRBD1. Per the germline V gene, CDR1 is KGHSH and CDR2 is LQKENI. The CDR3 loop spans 12 amino acids. V lost 6 bases and J lost 7; bases outside the gene matches: 3. Here the CDR3 reads CASSRDSNEQFF. The CDR3, as DNA: TGTGCCAGCTCTCGGGACAGTAATGAGCAGTTCTTC.

The V call is TRBV28, the J call TRBJ1-2, with 8 bases fitting TRBD1. This CDR3 has 14 residues. CDR1 MDHEN and CDR2 SYDVKM come from the germline V gene. After removal of 8 bases from V and 2 bases from J, the junction contained 7 bases not matched to a gene. CDR3 coding DNA: TGTGCCAGCTTGGGGACAGGACTAAACTATGGCTACACCTTC. Its protein product is CASLGTGLNYGYTF.

This clone occurred a few times. The V call is TRBV5-4, the J call TRBJ2-7; the match to TRBD1 covers 9 bases. Germline loops: CDR1 SGHNT, CDR2 YYREEE (reference sequence). This CDR3 has 16 amino acids. V was pared by 3 bases and J by 1 base, with 8 bases of the junction left unmatched. The CDR3 here is CASSSGGQGRSYEQYF. The CDR3 DNA reads TGTGCCAGCAGCTCGGGTGGACAGGGGCGGTCCTACGAGCAGTACTTC.

This clone was observed at least ten times. The chain links TRBV28 to TRBJ2-1; 9 positions agree with TRBD2. Germline trimming cut 8 bases from V and 5 bases from J; bases unmatched to any gene: 4. The CDR3 runs 13 residues. The germline V gene encodes CDR1 MDHEN and CDR2 SYDVKM. The CDR3 protein is CASLSGSHNEQFF. The CDR3 DNA is TGTGCCAGCCTTAGCGGGAGTCACAATGAGCAGTTCTTC. Supplemented by reference TRBV28 and TRBJ2-1, the full variable domain reads DVKVTQSSRYLVKRTGEKVFLECVQDMDHENMFWYRQDPGLGLRLIYFSYDVKMKEKGDIPEGYSVSREKKERFSLILESASTNQTSMYLCASLSGSHNEQFFGPGTRLTVL.

The chain couples TRBV23-1 to TRBJ1-1; unclear D gene. TRBV23-1 is labeled an ORF, and its function is uncertain. This CDR3 has 15 residues. Trimming took 7 bases from V and 2 from J, leaving 17 bases between them. CDR3 DNA sequence: TGCGCCAGCAACACCACCTGGAGACTTAACACTGAAGCTTTCTTT. This translates into CASNTTWRLNTEAFF.

The genes are TRBV28 and TRBJ2-7; perhaps TRBD1 as D (5 bases). CDR1 and CDR2 from the germline V gene are MDHEN and SYDVKM. Trimming pared 2 bases from V and 2 bases from J, leaving 13 bases between. This CDR3 region has 15 residues. CDR3 in DNA: TGTGCCAGCAGTTTAGGCAGGGTGGGAACCTACGAGCAGTACTTC. Protein sequence: CASSLGRVGTYEQYF.

The CDR3 DNA is TGTGCCTGGAGTATATCTAGCGGGGTAAACATTCAGTACTTC. Translation gives CAWSISSGVNIQYF. The V gene is TRBV30, the J gene TRBJ2-4, with 9 bases identical to TRBD2. This CDR3 is 14 amino acids long. Germline-derived CDR1 and CDR2 are GTSNPN and SVGIG (reference sequence). With V trimmed by 2 bases and J by 6 bases, 5 bases remained unmatched.

The chain recombines TRBV18 with TRBJ2-7; the D gene is possibly TRBD2 (5 bases). Deletions cut 2 bases from V and 5 bases from J, with 16 bases between. Germline lookup yields CDR1 KGHSH and CDR2 LQKENI. There are 15 residues in the CDR3. CDR3 loop: CASSPGERTFNEQYF. The CDR3 DNA reads TGTGCCAGCTCACCAGGTGAACGGACTTTTAACGAGCAGTACTTC.

The chain is built from TRBV29-1 and TRBJ2-7; D is ambiguous. Trimming took 0 bases from V and 0 from J, leaving 9 bases between them. The CDR3 runs to 14 residues. From germline, CDR1 is SQVTM and CDR2 ANQGSEA. Here the CDR3 reads CSVEDGASSYEQYF. The CDR3 region has the DNA TGCAGCGTTGAAGACGGAGCGAGCTCCTACGAGCAGTACTTC.

The CDR3 DNA reads TGTGCCAGCAGCTTCATTCAAGAGACCCAGTACTTC. Translated, it gives CASSFIQETQYF. This chain connects TRBV11-2 to TRBJ2-5; D not certain. Trimming stripped 3 bases from V and 2 bases from J, with 4 bases between. The CDR3 totals 12 residues. CDR1 and CDR2 from the germline V gene are SGHAT and FQNNGV.

The V and J genes are TRBV7-3 and TRBJ2-1, with D unclear. V lost 4 bases to trimming and J lost 6 bases, with 10 bases between them. Per the germline V gene, CDR1 is SGHTA and CDR2 is FQGTGA. The CDR3 loop spans 13 amino acids. The CDR3 sequence is CASSSIPTNEQFF. The CDR3 nucleotides are TGTGCCAGCAGCTCTATACCTACCAATGAGCAGTTCTTC.

This clone has a handful of counts. V is TRBV11-2 and J is TRBJ1-2; D is uncertain. The CDR3 is 12 residues long. Per the germline V gene, CDR1 is SGHAT and CDR2 is FQNNGV. V gave up 0 bases and J gave up 7 bases, with 6 bases separating them. CDR3 protein: CASSLEGSGYTF. CDR3 DNA: TGTGCCAGCAGCTTAGAGGGCAGTGGCTACACCTTC.

This chain uses TRBV7-8 with TRBJ2-1, with 7 bases aligning to TRBD2. Germline V gene sequence: CDR1 SGHVS, CDR2 FQNEAQ. The CDR3 contains 14 residues. V shed 5 bases and J 2 bases; nucleotides not matched to a gene: 3. For the CDR3, the DNA is TGTGCCAGCAGCACAGGACTAGCCTACAATGAGCAGTTCTTC. It is translated as CASSTGLAYNEQFF.

This clone came up a few times. This chain joins TRBV7-3 and TRBJ2-1, with TRBD2 matching over 12 bases. Germline V gene data show CDR1 as SGHTA and CDR2 as FQGTGA. This CDR3 is built from 15 residues. J gave up 4 bases and V 4 bases, and 2 bases lay outside the gene matches. This chain's CDR3 is CASSYGTSGYNEQFF. Here the CDR3 DNA reads TGTGCCAGCAGCTACGGGACTAGCGGGTACAATGAGCAGTTCTTC.

The rearrangement joins TRBV30 to TRBJ2-2; TRBD1 is a possible D gene (6 bases). The CDR3 consists of 13 residues. Trimming removed 0 bases at V and 6 bases at J, with 8 bases between. From germline, CDR1 is GTSNPN and CDR2 SVGIG (reference sequence). CDR3 loop: CAWSVQGSGELFF. The CDR3 DNA reads TGTGCCTGGAGTGTACAGGGCTCCGGGGAGCTGTTTTTT.

This clone was counted only a few times. The chain combines TRBV4-1 with TRBJ1-1; D remains unclear. The V gene's germline CDR1 is MGHRA and CDR2 YSYEKL. V was shortened by 4 bases and J by 0 bases, with 9 bases between the two germline ends. The CDR3 runs 14 residues. The CDR3 reads CASSPPLLNTEAFF. The CDR3 DNA sequence: TGCGCCAGCAGCCCCCCCTTGTTGAACACTGAAGCTTTCTTT.

The sample holds a few counts of this clone. The chain recombines TRBV7-8 with TRBJ2-5; 7 nucleotides line up with TRBD2. The CDR3 runs to 14 residues. CDR1 SGHVS and CDR2 FQNEAQ come from the germline V gene. The junction had 0 bases not matched to a gene; V was cut back by 1 base and J by 1 base. CDR3 bases: TGTGCCAGCAGCTTAGAGCGGGGCCAAGAGACCCAGTACTTC. Translating gives CASSLERGQETQYF.

This clone was picked up a small number of times. The DNA for the CDR3 is TGTGCCACTAGACAGGGCGCGGCTTTCTTT. It specifies CATRQGAAFF. The chain couples TRBV28 to TRBJ1-1, with 7 nucleotides matching TRBD1. Germline trimming cut 10 bases from V and 11 bases from J; bases unmatched to any gene: 7. Germline CDR1 and CDR2: MDHEN and SYDVKM. The CDR3 consists of 10 residues. The variable domain in full, with the rest retrieved from reference TRBV28 and TRBJ1-1, is DVKVTQSSRYLVKRTGEKVFLECVQDMDHENMFWYRQDPGLGLRLIYFSYDVKMKEKGDIPEGYSVSREKKERFSLILESASTNQTSMYLCATRQGAAFFGQGTRLTVV.